A selection of T cell receptor beta chains follows, all from one sample in a study of blood T cell repertoires in COVID-19. Profiled with immunoSEQ multiplex PCR; TCRdb holds only in-frame clones, not every one. This table holds 150,000 to 180,000 clones, roughly 84% found once. The specimen sequenced was peripheral blood. The receptor set was obtained from a woman aged 60-75 years with COVID-19, enrolled during active disease. CDR3s include the opening cysteine and the closing phenylalanine or tryptophan. D genes are given only for firm matches. Size values are once, few and many counts, or a class for expanded clones, and some rows have none.

d_gene,j_gene,v_gene,len,abundance,CDR3aa,CDR3nt
NA,TRBJ1-1,TRBV25-1,13,NA,CASKDRGNTEAFF,TGTGCCAGCAAGGATCGGGGGAACACTGAAGCTTTCTTT
TRBD1,TRBJ1-1,TRBV28,16,once,CASSIPAGTVNTEAFF,TGTGCCAGCAGTATACCCGCCGGGACAGTGAACACTGAAGCTTTCTTT
NA,TRBJ1-1,TRBV19,14,NA,CASFPLRGSTEAFF,TGTGCCAGTTTCCCTCTTAGGGGCAGCACTGAAGCTTTCTTT
TRBD2,TRBJ2-1,TRBV10-1,16,NA,CASSEQGRGAYNEQFF,TGCGCCAGCAGTGAGCAGGGGCGGGGGGCGTACAATGAGCAGTTCTTC
TRBD2,TRBJ2-2,TRBV3-1/TRBV3-2,17,NA,CASSRKLASYWTGELFF,TGTGCCAGCAGCCGAAAACTAGCGTCCTATTGGACCGGGGAGCTGTTTTTT
NA,TRBJ1-1,TRBV27,16,NA,CASSLSGSPTNTEAFF,TGTGCCAGCAGTTTATCCGGTAGCCCCACGAACACTGAAGCTTTCTTT
TRBD1,TRBJ1-2,TRBV28,12,NA,CASSDRVSGYTF,TGTGCCAGCAGTGACAGGGTCTCTGGCTACACCTTC
NA,TRBJ1-2,TRBV5-6,13,NA,CASSMVRGYGYTF,TGTGCCAGCAGCATGGTCAGGGGCTATGGCTACACCTTC
NA,TRBJ2-5,TRBV18,13,once,CASSPGAGETQYF,TGTGCCAGCTCACCCGGTGCGGGAGAGACCCAGTACTTC
NA,TRBJ1-5,TRBV5-5,15,few,CASSLGQNSNQPQHF,TGTGCCAGCAGCTTGGGCCAGAATAGCAATCAGCCCCAGCATTTT
NA,TRBJ1-2,TRBV5-1,13,NA,CASSLLAGYGYTF,TGCGCCAGCAGCTTGTTAGCGGGCTATGGCTACACCTTC
TRBD2,TRBJ2-1,TRBV7-3,15,few,CASRSGLAGNNEQFF,TGTGCCAGCAGGTCGGGACTAGCGGGGAACAATGAGCAGTTCTTC
NA,TRBJ2-7,TRBV12-3/TRBV12-4,12,NA,CASSLPLYEQYF,TGTGCCAGCAGTTTACCTCTCTACGAGCAGTACTTC
NA,TRBJ1-1,TRBV5-1,15,NA,CASSRREVLNTEAFF,TGCGCCAGCAGCCGACGAGAGGTATTGAACACTGAAGCTTTCTTT
NA,TRBJ1-3,TRBV19,14,NA,CASSIGGLGNTIYF,TGTGCCAGTAGTATTGGAGGGTTAGGGAACACCATATATTTT
TRBD1,TRBJ1-5,TRBV18,14,NA,CASSPQGGNGPQHF,TGTGCCAGCTCACCTCAGGGGGGTAACGGGCCCCAGCATTTT
NA,TRBJ1-2,TRBV9,15,NA,CASSVYGTGGYGYTF,TGTGCCAGCAGCGTATACGGAACGGGGGGCTATGGCTACACCTTC
NA,TRBJ1-2,TRBV6-1,16,NA,CASSEGRGLLPYGYTF,TGTGCCAGCAGTGAAGGCAGGGGTCTTCTCCCTTATGGCTACACCTTC
NA,TRBJ1-4,TRBV5-5,15,NA,CASSFQGGPNEKLFF,TGTGCCAGCAGCTTTCAAGGGGGACCTAATGAAAAACTGTTTTTT
TRBD1,TRBJ1-1,TRBV6-5,13,NA,CASKGTGSSEAFF,TGTGCCAGCAAGGGGACAGGATCCTCTGAAGCTTTCTTT
NA,TRBJ1-1,TRBV7-6,15,once,CASSPPGTRNTEAFF,TGTGCCAGCAGCCCTCCCGGGACTAGGAACACTGAAGCTTTCTTT
TRBD1,TRBJ1-2,TRBV5-6,15,NA,CASSLRDRVGYGYTF,TGTGCCAGCAGCCTCAGGGACAGGGTCGGCTATGGCTACACCTTC
NA,TRBJ2-7,TRBV12-3/TRBV12-4,13,once,CASSSSKGGKQYF,TGTGCCAGCAGTTCATCGAAGGGCGGGAAGCAGTACTTC
NA,TRBJ2-3,TRBV2,15,NA,CASTPSQGPSDTQYF,TGTGCCAGCACCCCCTCCCAGGGCCCCTCAGATACGCAGTATTTT
TRBD2,TRBJ2-1,TRBV7-3,16,NA,CASSAASGGFYNEQFF,TGTGCCAGCAGCGCGGCTAGCGGGGGGTTCTACAATGAGCAGTTCTTC
TRBD1,TRBJ1-1,TRBV24-1,17,NA,CATRSAGQGAFGTEAFF,TGTGCCACCAGATCGGCGGGACAGGGGGCTTTTGGGACTGAAGCTTTCTTT
TRBD1,TRBJ2-5,TRBV2,13,NA,CATQRDRGETQYF,TGTGCCACTCAGAGGGACAGGGGAGAGACCCAGTACTTC
NA,TRBJ1-5,TRBV5-1,14,NA,CASSPGNGNQPQHF,TGCGCCAGCAGCCCAGGGAACGGCAATCAGCCCCAGCATTTT
TRBD1,TRBJ1-6,TRBV11-2,17,NA,CASSLAGQGRLNSPLHF,TGTGCCAGCAGCTTAGCGGGACAGGGGAGATTAAACTCACCCCTCCACTTT
TRBD1,TRBJ1-6,TRBV11-3,14,few,CASSSGTGGSPLHF,TGTGCCAGCAGCTCCGGGACAGGGGGTTCACCCCTCCACTTT
NA,TRBJ2-7,TRBV5-1,13,NA,CASSLAGSYEQYF,TGCGCCAGCAGCTTGGCCGGGTCCTACGAGCAGTACTTC
TRBD1,TRBJ1-5,TRBV5-6,16,NA,CASSLGTGDSNQPQHF,TGTGCCAGCAGCTTGGGGACAGGGGATAGCAATCAGCCCCAGCATTTT
TRBD1,TRBJ2-7,TRBV6-5,15,NA,CASRSGQGRVYEQYF,TGTGCCAGCAGATCCGGACAGGGAAGGGTCTACGAGCAGTACTTC
NA,TRBJ1-1,TRBV7-3,13,NA,CASSPTTGAGAFF,TGTGCCAGCAGCCCTACGACAGGTGCCGGAGCTTTCTTT
TRBD1,TRBJ1-1,TRBV4-1,16,NA,CASSQTTGRMNTEAFF,TGCGCCAGCAGCCAAACGACAGGGAGAATGAACACTGAAGCTTTCTTT
TRBD1,TRBJ1-6,TRBV5-4,14,NA,CASRGGQANSPLHF,TGTGCCAGCAGAGGGGGACAGGCTAATTCACCCCTCCACTTT
NA,TRBJ1-2,TRBV7-3,13,NA,CASSLTRTDGYTF,TGTGCCAGCAGCTTAACCCGGACAGATGGCTACACCTTC
NA,TRBJ1-6,TRBV5-1,14,NA,CASSLRQFQSPLHF,TGCGCCAGCAGCTTACGACAGTTTCAGTCACCCCTCCACTTT
NA,TRBJ1-1,TRBV29-1,13,NA,CSAVQGPYTEAFF,TGCAGCGCCGTCCAGGGTCCATACACTGAAGCTTTCTTT
TRBD2,TRBJ2-1,TRBV9,13,NA,CASEREGDNEQFF,TGTGCCAGCGAGCGGGAGGGTGACAATGAGCAGTTCTTC
NA,TRBJ1-1,TRBV19,13,NA,CASSIPVNTEAFF,TGTGCCAGTAGTATCCCGGTGAACACTGAAGCTTTCTTT